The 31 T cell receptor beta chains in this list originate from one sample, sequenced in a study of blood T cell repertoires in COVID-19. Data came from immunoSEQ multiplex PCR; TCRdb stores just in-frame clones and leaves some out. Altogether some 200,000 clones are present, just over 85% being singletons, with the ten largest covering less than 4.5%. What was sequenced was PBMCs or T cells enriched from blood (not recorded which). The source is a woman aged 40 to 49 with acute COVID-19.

In DNA, the CDR3 is TGTGCCAGCAGCCACCGGACAGACTTCGCTGAAGCTTTCTTT. It yields the protein CASSHRTDFAEAFF. The gene calls are TRBV14 and TRBJ1-1; the D gene is possibly TRBD1 (6 bases). Germline CDR1 SGHDN, CDR2 FVKESK. Between the trimmed V and J ends, which lost 3 bases and 6 bases, there was a span of 14 bases. The CDR3 loop spans 14 amino acids.

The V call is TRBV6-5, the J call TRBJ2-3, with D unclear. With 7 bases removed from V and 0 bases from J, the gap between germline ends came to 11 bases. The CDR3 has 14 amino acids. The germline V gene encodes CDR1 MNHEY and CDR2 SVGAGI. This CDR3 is CASKSSASTDTQYF. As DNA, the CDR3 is TGTGCCAGCAAGAGTTCTGCTAGCACAGATACGCAGTATTTT.

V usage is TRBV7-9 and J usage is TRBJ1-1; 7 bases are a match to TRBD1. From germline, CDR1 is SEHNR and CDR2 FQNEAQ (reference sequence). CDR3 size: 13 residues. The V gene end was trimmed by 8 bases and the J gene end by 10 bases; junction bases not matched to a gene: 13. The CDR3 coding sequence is TGTGCCAGCCTCTCCTCGATGACAGGGCTAGCTTTCTTT. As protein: CASLSSMTGLAFF.

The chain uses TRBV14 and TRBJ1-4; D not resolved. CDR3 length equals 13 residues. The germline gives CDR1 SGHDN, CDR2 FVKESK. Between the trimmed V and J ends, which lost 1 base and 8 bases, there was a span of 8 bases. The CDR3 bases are TGTGCCAGCAGCCAAGCCGGAGTCGAAAAACTGTTTTTT. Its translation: CASSQAGVEKLFF.

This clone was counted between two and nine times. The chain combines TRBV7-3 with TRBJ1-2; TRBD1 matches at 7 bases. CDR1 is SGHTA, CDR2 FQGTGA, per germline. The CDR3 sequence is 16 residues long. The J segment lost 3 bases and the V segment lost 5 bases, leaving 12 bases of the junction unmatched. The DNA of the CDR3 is TGTGCCAGCAGCCGCTCCGATCGACAGGGCGACTATGGCTACACCTTC. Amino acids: CASSRSDRQGDYGYTF. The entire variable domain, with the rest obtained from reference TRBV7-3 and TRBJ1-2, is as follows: GAGVSQTPSNKVTEKGKYVELRCDPISGHTALYWYRQSLGQGPEFLIYFQGTGAADDSGLPNDRFFAVRPEGSVSTLKIQRTERGDSAVYLCASSRSDRQGDYGYTFGSGTRLTVV.

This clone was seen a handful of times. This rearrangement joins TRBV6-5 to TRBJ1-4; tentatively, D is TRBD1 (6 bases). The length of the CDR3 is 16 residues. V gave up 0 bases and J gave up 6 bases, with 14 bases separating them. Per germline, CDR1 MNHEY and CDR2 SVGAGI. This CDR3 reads CASSYSAGDVDEKLFF. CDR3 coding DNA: TGTGCCAGCAGTTACTCCGCAGGGGATGTTGATGAAAAACTGTTTTTT.

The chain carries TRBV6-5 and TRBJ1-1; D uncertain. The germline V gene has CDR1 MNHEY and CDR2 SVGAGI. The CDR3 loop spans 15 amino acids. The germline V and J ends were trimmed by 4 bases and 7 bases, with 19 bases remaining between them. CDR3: CASSSTRLYTDEAFF. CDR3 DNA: TGTGCCAGCAGTTCGACACGTCTTTACACTGATGAAGCTTTCTTT.

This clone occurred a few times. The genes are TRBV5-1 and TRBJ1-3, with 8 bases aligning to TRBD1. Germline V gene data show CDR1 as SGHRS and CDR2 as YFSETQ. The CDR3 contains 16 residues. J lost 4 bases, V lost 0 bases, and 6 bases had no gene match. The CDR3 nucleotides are TGCGCCAGCAGCTTGGGGCAGGGGGCTGCGGGAAACACCATATATTTT. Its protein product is CASSLGQGAAGNTIYF.

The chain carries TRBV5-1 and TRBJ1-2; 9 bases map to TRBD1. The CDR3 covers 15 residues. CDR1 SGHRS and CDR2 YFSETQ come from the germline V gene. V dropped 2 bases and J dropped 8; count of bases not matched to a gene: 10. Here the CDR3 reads CASSLTLQGAEGYTF. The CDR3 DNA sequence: TGCGCCAGCAGCTTAACGCTACAGGGGGCTGAAGGCTACACCTTC.

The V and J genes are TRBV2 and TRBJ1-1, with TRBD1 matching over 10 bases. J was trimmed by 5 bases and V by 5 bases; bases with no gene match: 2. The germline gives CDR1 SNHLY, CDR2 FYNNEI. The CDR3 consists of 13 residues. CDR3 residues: CASSWTGGTEAFF. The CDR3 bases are TGTGCCAGCAGTTGGACAGGGGGGACTGAAGCTTTCTTT.

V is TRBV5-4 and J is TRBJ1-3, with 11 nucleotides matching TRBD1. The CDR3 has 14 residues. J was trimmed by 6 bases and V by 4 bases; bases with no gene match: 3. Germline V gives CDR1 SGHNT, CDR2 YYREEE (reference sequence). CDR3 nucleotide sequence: TGTGCCAGCAGCCTGGGACAGGGGGTAAACACCATATATTTT. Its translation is CASSLGQGVNTIYF.

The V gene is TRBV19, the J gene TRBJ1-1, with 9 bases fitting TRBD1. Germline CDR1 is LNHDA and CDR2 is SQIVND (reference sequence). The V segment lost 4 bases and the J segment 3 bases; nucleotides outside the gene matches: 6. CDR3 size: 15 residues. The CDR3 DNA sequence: TGTGCCAGTAGTAGGACAGGGGACGGGGACACTGAAGCTTTCTTT. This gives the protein CASSRTGDGDTEAFF.

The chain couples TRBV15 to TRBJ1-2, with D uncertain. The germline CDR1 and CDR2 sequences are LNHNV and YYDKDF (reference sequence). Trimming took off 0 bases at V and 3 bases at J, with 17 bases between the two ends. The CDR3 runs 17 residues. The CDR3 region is CATSRENSRDPDYGYTF. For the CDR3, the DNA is TGTGCCACCAGCAGAGAAAACTCTCGGGATCCAGACTATGGCTACACCTTC.

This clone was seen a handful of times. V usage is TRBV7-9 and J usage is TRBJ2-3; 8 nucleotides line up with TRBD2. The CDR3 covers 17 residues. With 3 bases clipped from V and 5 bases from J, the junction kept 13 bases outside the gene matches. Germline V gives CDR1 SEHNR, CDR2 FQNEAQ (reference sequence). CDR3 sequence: CASSFPVVGGARDTQYF. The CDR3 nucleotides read TGTGCCAGCAGCTTCCCGGTGGTCGGGGGGGCAAGAGATACGCAGTATTTT.

The CDR3 region has the DNA TGTGCCTGGAGTGACCTGGGCGATGGCTACACCTTC. This translates into CAWSDLGDGYTF. V is TRBV30 and J is TRBJ1-2; D unclear. The CDR3 consists of 12 residues. Trimming removed 1 base from V and 6 bases from J, with 9 bases in between. Germline V lookup: CDR1 GTSNPN, CDR2 SVGIG (reference sequence).

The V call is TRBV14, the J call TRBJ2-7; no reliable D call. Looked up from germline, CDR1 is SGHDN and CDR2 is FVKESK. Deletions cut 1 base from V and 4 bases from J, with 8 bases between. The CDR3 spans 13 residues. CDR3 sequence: CASSQVGKYEQYF. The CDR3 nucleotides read TGTGCCAGCAGCCAAGTTGGCAAGTACGAGCAGTACTTC. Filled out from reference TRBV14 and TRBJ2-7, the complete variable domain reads EAGVTQFPSHSVIEKGQTVTLRCDPISGHDNLYWYRRVMGKEIKFLLHFVKESKQDESGMPNNRFLAERTGGTYSTLKVQPAELEDSGVYFCASSQVGKYEQYFGPGTRLTVT.

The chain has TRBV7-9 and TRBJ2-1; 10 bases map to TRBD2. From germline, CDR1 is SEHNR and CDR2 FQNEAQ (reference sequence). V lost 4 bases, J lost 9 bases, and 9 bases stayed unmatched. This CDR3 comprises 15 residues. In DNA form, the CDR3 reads TGTGCCAGCAGCTACCAGCGGGGGGGCAAAGGTGAGCAGTTCTTC. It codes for CASSYQRGGKGEQFF.

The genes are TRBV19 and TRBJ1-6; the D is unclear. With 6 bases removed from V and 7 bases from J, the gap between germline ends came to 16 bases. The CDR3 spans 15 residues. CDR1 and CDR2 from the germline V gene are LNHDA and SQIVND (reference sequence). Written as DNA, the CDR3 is TGTGCCAGTAGCCAAAAGCGGGATCGGAATTCACCCCTCCACTTT. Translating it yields CASSQKRDRNSPLHF. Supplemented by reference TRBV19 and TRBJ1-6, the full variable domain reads DGGITQSPKYLFRKEGQNVTLSCEQNLNHDAMYWYRQDPGQGLRLIYYSQIVNDFQKGDIAEGYSVSREKKESFPLTVTSAQKNPTAFYLCASSQKRDRNSPLHFGNGTRLTVT.

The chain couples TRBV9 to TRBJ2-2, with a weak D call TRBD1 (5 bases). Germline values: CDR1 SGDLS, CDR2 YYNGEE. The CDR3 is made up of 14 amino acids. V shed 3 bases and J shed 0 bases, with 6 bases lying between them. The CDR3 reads CASSGQTNTGELFF. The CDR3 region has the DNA TGTGCCAGCAGCGGACAGACGAACACCGGGGAGCTGTTTTTT.

CDR3 sequence reads: CAWSVSYRGLEKLFF. The CDR3 DNA sequence: TGTGCCTGGAGTGTATCGTACAGGGGGCTTGAAAAACTGTTTTTT. The rearrangement joins TRBV30 to TRBJ1-4; 9 nucleotides match TRBD1. CDR3 length equals 15 residues. Trimming at V came to 0 bases and at J to 7 bases, leaving 6 bases not matched to a gene. CDR1 and CDR2 (germline): GTSNPN, SVGIG (reference sequence). Filled out from reference TRBV30 and TRBJ1-4, the complete variable domain reads SQTIHQWPATLVQPVGSPLSLECTVEGTSNPNLYWYRQAAGRGLQLLFYSVGIGQISSEVPQNLSASRPQDRQFILSSKKLLLSDSGFYLCAWSVSYRGLEKLFFGSGTQLSVL.

CDR3 bases: TGTGCCAGTAGTATAGGGGGGCCAAAGTTTTACGAGCAGTACGTC. Protein product: CASSIGGPKFYEQYV. The chain joins TRBV19 to TRBJ2-7; tentatively, D is TRBD1 (6 bases). Trimming removed 1 base at V and 4 bases at J, with 14 bases between. This CDR3 has 15 residues. Germline CDR1 reads LNHDA; CDR2 reads SQIVND (reference sequence).

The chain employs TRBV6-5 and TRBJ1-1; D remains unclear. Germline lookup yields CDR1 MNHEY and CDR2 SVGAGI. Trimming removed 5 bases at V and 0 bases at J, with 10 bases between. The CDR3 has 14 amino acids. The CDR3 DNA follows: TGTGCCAGCAGTACACAGAGCATGAACACTGAAGCTTTCTTT. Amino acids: CASSTQSMNTEAFF.

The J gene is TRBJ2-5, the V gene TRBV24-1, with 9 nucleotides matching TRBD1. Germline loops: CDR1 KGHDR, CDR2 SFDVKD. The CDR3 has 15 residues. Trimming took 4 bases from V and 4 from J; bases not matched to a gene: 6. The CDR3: CATSDPGQGLETQYF. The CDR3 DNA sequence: TGTGCCACCAGTGACCCGGGACAGGGCTTAGAGACCCAGTACTTC.

CDR3 loop: CASSAGQGAFETQYF. CDR3 sequence (DNA): TGTGCCAGCAGCGCCGGACAGGGGGCTTTTGAGACCCAGTACTTC. The rearrangement joins TRBV11-3 to TRBJ2-5; 11 bases line up with TRBD1. The CDR3 extends over 15 amino acids. Germline V gene lookup returns CDR1 SGHNT and CDR2 YENEEA. Trimming took 5 bases from V and 5 from J; bases not matched to a gene: 7.

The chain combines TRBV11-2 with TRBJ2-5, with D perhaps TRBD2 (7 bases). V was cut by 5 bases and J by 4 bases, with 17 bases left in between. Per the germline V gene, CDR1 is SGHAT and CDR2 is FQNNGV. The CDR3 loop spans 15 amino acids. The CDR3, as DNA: TGTGCCAGCAGCCCCGCTGGGGGGGCGGTAGAGACCCAGTACTTC. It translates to CASSPAGGAVETQYF.

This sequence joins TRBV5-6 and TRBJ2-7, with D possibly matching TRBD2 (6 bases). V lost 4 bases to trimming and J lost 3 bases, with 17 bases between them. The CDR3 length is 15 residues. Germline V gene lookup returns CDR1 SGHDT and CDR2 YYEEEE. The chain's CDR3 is CASSLNGGRFYEQYV. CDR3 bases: TGTGCCAGCAGCCTAAACGGGGGTCGGTTCTACGAGCAGTACGTC.

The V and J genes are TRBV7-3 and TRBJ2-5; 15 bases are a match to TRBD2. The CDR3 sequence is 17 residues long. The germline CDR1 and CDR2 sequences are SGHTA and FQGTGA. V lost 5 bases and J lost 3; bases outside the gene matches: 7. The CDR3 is CASSPGTSGGKEETQYF. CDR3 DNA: TGTGCCAGCAGCCCTGGGACTAGCGGGGGGAAAGAAGAGACCCAGTACTTC. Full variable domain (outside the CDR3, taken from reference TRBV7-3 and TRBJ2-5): GAGVSQTPSNKVTEKGKYVELRCDPISGHTALYWYRQSLGQGPEFLIYFQGTGAADDSGLPNDRFFAVRPEGSVSTLKIQRTERGDSAVYLCASSPGTSGGKEETQYFGPGTRLLVL.

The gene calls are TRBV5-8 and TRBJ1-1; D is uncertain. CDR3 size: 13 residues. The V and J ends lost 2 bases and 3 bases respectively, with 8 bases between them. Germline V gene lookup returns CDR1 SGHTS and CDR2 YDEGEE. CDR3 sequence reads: CASSFDTDTEAFF. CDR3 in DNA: TGTGCCAGCAGCTTTGATACGGACACTGAAGCTTTCTTT.

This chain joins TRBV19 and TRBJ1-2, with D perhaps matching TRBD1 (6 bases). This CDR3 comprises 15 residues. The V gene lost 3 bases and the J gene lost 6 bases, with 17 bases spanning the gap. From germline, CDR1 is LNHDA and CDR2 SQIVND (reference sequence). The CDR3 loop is CASSISPRTGNGYTF. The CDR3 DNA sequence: TGTGCCAGTAGTATTTCCCCTCGAACAGGGAATGGCTACACCTTC.

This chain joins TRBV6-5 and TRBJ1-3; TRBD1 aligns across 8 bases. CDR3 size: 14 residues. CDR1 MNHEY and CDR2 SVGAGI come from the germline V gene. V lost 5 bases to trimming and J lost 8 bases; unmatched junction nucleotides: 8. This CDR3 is CASSNGAGGDTIYF. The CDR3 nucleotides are TGTGCCAGCAGTAATGGGGCAGGGGGCGACACCATATATTTT.

Here the CDR3 reads CASSQERDRGREYYGYTF. The CDR3 coding sequence is TGTGCCAGCAGCCAAGAAAGGGACAGGGGGCGAGAGTACTATGGCTACACCTTC. J is TRBJ1-2 and V is TRBV3-1 (or the pseudogene TRBV3-2); 12 nucleotides align to TRBD1. The V segment lost 0 bases and the J segment 3 bases; nucleotides outside the gene matches: 8. This CDR3 comprises 18 residues. Germline lookup yields CDR1 LGHDT and CDR2 YNNKEL (reference sequence).